This T cell receptor beta chain was found in a study of cytomegalovirus exposure and HLA in healthy donors (dated by TCRdb to 2017 to 2019). Broadly, across the study: In an earlier analysis of around 540 of the donors, 250 to 350 Gb of sequence data and approximately 120 million unique TCR beta sequences from roughly 180 million T cells were reported. Roughly 5 DR-DQ haplotypes were handled as single units for association and clustering because linkage in the cohort was strong. A later genetic analysis took genome-wide SNP genotypes for about three fifths of the 666 donors and used that subset as a discovery cohort. Typing coverage varied by locus: about 620-630 donors for A, B, C, DRB1 and DQB1; approximately 500 for DQA1; about 590 for DPA1; approximately 450 for DPB1. Using immunosequencing, the study profiled T cell repertoires from roughly 650 subjects and related those repertoires to cytomegalovirus serostatus. An early release covering approximately 600 HLA-typed donors comprised about 300 gigabases of sequencing data and roughly 86 million unique TCR sequences. A separate validation cohort of 100 to 150 different subjects was used in addition to the approximately 700-subject first cohort. Donor age, sex, ethnicity and CMV serostatus were compiled together with the repertoire data. The study was designed to test whether signatures of past pathogen exposure could be identified by cataloging public T cell receptors. To predict cytomegalovirus infection status, the study brought together high-throughput TCR immunosequencing, statistical association of individual TCRs with disease status, and machine learning. An earlier analysis of around 540 of the donors applied high-throughput TCR beta sequencing to assess whether each TCR beta V gene segment acted as functional or pseudogenic. Of the roughly 400 genotyped donors, 75% to 85% were placed in the genetic ancestry cluster associated with self-reported Caucasian donors. In a later analysis, previously published TCR beta repertoires from 670 or so donors were re-analyzed and high-resolution HLA genotyping was added so that TCR occurrence patterns could be studied. HLA typing covered class I and class II loci at four-digit resolution. The later analysis used no new phenotypic data to find candidate immune exposures, relying instead on TCR beta sequences and their occurrence across donors. All discovery cohort repertoires had been generated on a single sequencing platform. Among some 400 genotyped donors of the cohort, an average of about 220,000 unique TCR beta nucleotide sequences was sequenced per donor, of which roughly 17% were non-productive. General study outcomes and caveats: A further reported finding was that TCR beta sequences accurately predicted the HLA-A and HLA-B alleles for most subjects in the first cohort. In vitro tests confirmed that a few of the cytomegalovirus-associated TCR beta chains recognize cytomegalovirus antigens. It was suggested by the authors that the approach could potentially be generalized to other disease states and immunological phenotypes. The 87-base-pair reads could not distinguish some IMGT-functional V segments, including TRBV6-2 and TRBV6-3, so those segments were excluded. In a later genetic analysis, fewer N-insertions in productive TCRs were reported among donors in an Asian-associated ancestry cluster than the roughly 700-donor mean. The presence/absence analyses assumed that sequencing depth was roughly uniform across donors, and that assumption may not be true. Most TCR sequences were observed very rarely across donors, whereas some public TCRs were present in many individuals. A later analysis found that TCR association rates varied across HLA loci, with DRB1 alleles showing the most associated TCRs and HLA-C alleles the fewest. HLA typing was unavailable for some donors at each locus, so association tests used only the typed subset. The study gave a list of 150 to 200 TCR beta chains associated with cytomegalovirus. In this cohort, only TCR beta chains were sequenced, and detectable features were limited by the absence of alpha or paired-chain data. A later analysis found that most CMV-associated TCR beta chains appeared HLA-restricted, with HLA associations seemingly driven largely by CMV exposure. According to a later analysis, parvovirus B19, influenza, CMV and Epstein-Barr virus appeared linked to several top co-occurrence clusters. In a later analysis, HLA-associated TCR beta chains showed more clonal expansion and lower generation probabilities than non-associated chains that were equally common. A group of highly shared sequence variants was considered likely to be a technical artifact of the sequencing pipeline. When HLA alleles, especially DR and DQ, strongly co-occurred, TCR associations were difficult to assign to individual alleles. A later genetic analysis associated a missense DCLRE1C variant with V-gene and J-gene trimming of TCR beta chains, and an independent cohort replicated the association. Broadly in line with IMGT annotations, most TCR beta V segments showed up in productive rearrangements about 87% or about 30% of the time in an earlier analysis of 450 to 750 of the donors. Linkage disequilibrium might explain the correlated functional status among segregating V segments, but an unknown experimental factor could not be ruled out. Specific HLA alleles were associated with 16,951 TCR beta sequences at a false discovery rate of 0.05 in a later analysis. The earlier analysis of 587 of the donors excluded 15 to 20 rarely observed V segments, including chromosome 9 orphons, because counts were too low. For the cohort, immune exposure information was limited to CMV serostatus. In both the original and validation cohorts, the classifier was reported to diagnose cytomegalovirus status with high specificity and sensitivity.

The cohort comprised more than 550 healthy bone marrow donors. At the time of sampling, all cohort members were nominally healthy, though unrecorded immune exposures were likely present. The donor tested CMV seronegative, placing the donor among the roughly 340 seronegative members of the cohort. A peripheral blood sample was collected from each donor, and TCR beta sequencing was performed on peripheral blood mononuclear cells. Genomic DNA was extracted from the blood cell samples with the Qiagen DNeasy Blood Extraction Kit. Per the germline V gene, SNHLY is the CDR1 and FYNNEI is the CDR2. V drops 6 bases and J drops 6 bases, leaving 12 bases in between. The CDR3 runs 13 residues from the cysteine to the phenylalanine. The kept DNA is CDR3 alone, 39 bases in frame from the first base. The library relied on the immunoSEQ multiplex PCR assay. For the multiplex PCR, a mixture combining 60 forward primers for TCR Vbeta segments and 13 reverse primers for TCR Jbeta segments was used. The CDR3 region of rearranged TCR beta genes was amplified from genomic DNA by a multiplex PCR assay. On the Illumina HiSeq System, the amplified TCR beta libraries were sequenced as 87-base-pair reads. As for the authors' bioinformatics: A later analysis tallied 75 million to 95 million unique TCR beta chains across the 666 repertoires, and around 9.9 million of those chains were shared by two or more donors. Raw reads were error-corrected and collapsed into unique sequences with a nearest-neighbor algorithm that merged closely related sequences to remove PCR and sequencing errors. Alignment of CDR3 sequences to IMGT reference sequences was used to assign V, D and J gene segments. For a sequence to be retained, a match of at least six nucleotides to both a V gene segment and a J gene segment was required. Rearrangements were classified as productive when the CDR3 lacked stop codons and remained in frame with V and J, and all other rearrangements were classified as non-productive. CDR3 was defined by IMGT convention, running from the second conserved V-encoded cysteine to the conserved J-encoded phenylalanine. The earlier analysis of some 540 of the donors excluded any sequence lacking an unambiguous match to a single V gene segment. An earlier analysis of almost 600 of the donors classified V segments as functional when productive rearrangements were above 56.7% and as segregating when the standard deviation between donors was above 5%. To diagnose cytomegalovirus status from the catalog of TCR beta chain sequences, a statistical classification framework was built. In a later analysis, V and J genes were assigned by comparing TCR nucleotide sequences against IMGT/GENE-DB human TR gene sequences. A later analysis assigned CDR3 sequences and most-parsimonious VDJ recombination scenarios with the TCRdist pipeline. In a later analysis, each TCR beta chain was defined by its CDR3 amino acid sequence together with its V-gene family, and reads lacking a unique V-gene family were excluded. To address suspected cross-contamination and a sequencing artifact, a later analysis removed over 500 highly shared, low-generation-probability nucleotide sequences. In a later analysis, a clonal expansion index for each public chain was calculated from normalized within-repertoire ranks of inferred template counts. Generation probabilities in a later analysis came from a VDJ recombination model fitted to out-of-frame rearrangements, and those results were checked against IGoR. In a later analysis, hypergeometric tests were used to score TCR-TCR, TCR-HLA and TCR-CMV co-occurrence, with a repertoire-size bias correction applied to TCR pairs. In a later analysis, false discovery rates were estimated by permuting HLA or CMV assignments 20 times. In a later analysis, co-occurring TCRs were grouped with DBSCAN, and TCRdist sequence similarity was added when clustering was performed within HLA-allele-positive subsets. For co-occurrence clustering, repertoires with fewer than 30,000 or more than 120,000 public chains were excluded, along with five repertoires with anomalous nucleotide sharing. Here the immuneACCESS table is served through TCRdb, limited to in-frame sequences with V and J called. Missing clones are a known gap in these copies; in checked studies unresolved V genes cover under half, and the rest lacks a known reason. V and J calls plus clone size are reproduced from that table; the DNA served to infer D and trimming. The sample table on file contains under 200,000 clones. Of the sample, under 2.5% falls within the top ten clones.

Concerning this clone itself: The specificity of this receptor is unknown.

The clonotype comes from a man aged 25-45 years in good health and CMV-seronegative. Sequencing was performed on PBMCs. The chain employs TRBV2 and TRBJ1-5; possibly the D gene is TRBD1, per 5 matching bases. The bases read TGTGCCAGCAGGGGAGGGGTAGGTCAGCCCCAGCATTTT. The translation is CASRGGVGQPQHF.